This is a list of T cell receptor beta chains from one sample in a study of immune evolution from preneoplasia to lung adenocarcinoma. Sequencing used immunoSEQ multiplex PCR; TCRdb keeps in-frame clones, though not all of them. The sample records thousands of clones, around four fifths being singletons. Sequencing input: FFPE adjacent normal lung tissue. These receptor sequences come from a person between 65 and 79 years old with lung adenocarcinoma. CDR3s include the opening cysteine and the closing phenylalanine or tryptophan. Each record gives: clone size, D gene, V gene, J gene, CDR3 protein, CDR3 DNA. The D gene is left open where the match is weak. Size tells how often a clone was seen (once, few, many) or the class of an expanded clone, and some rows leave it out.

-,-,TRBV7-9,TRBJ2-7,CASSSQGTFYEQYF,TGTGCCAGCAGCTCCCAGGGGACCTTCTACGAGCAGTACTTC
-,TRBD1,TRBV5-4,TRBJ1-4,CASSLGGQLEKLFF,TGTGCCAGCAGCTTGGGGGGACAGCTAGAAAAACTGTTTTTT
-,TRBD2,TRBV7-2,TRBJ2-6,CASSFSGGISGANVLTF,TGTGCCAGCAGCTTTAGCGGGGGGATCTCTGGGGCCAACGTCCTGACTTTC
-,-,TRBV30,TRBJ1-1,CASSFRFDEAFF,TGTGCCTCCTCTTTTCGGTTCGATGAAGCTTTCTTT
-,-,TRBV7-9,TRBJ1-2,CASSPSSLQNYGYTF,TGTGCCAGCAGCCCCTCGTCGCTACAGAACTATGGCTACACCTTC
-,-,TRBV9,TRBJ2-1,CASSVASASSYNEQFF,TGTGCCAGCAGCGTAGCTAGCGCGAGCTCCTACAATGAGCAGTTCTTC
-,-,TRBV4-2,TRBJ1-5,CASRTGDQPQHF,TGTGCCAGCAGAACCGGCGATCAGCCCCAGCATTTT
-,-,TRBV30,TRBJ1-3,CAWGALRSGNTIYF,TGTGCCTGGGGGGCCTTACGCTCTGGAAACACCATATATTTT
-,-,TRBV5-1,TRBJ2-1,CASTTQGSYNEQFF,TGCGCCAGCACGACACAGGGATCATACAATGAGCAGTTCTTC
-,-,TRBV2,TRBJ2-1,CASEGSVGGEQFF,TGTGCCAGCGAGGGTAGCGTTGGGGGTGAGCAGTTCTTC
-,-,TRBV2,TRBJ2-7,CASQGNSYEQYF,TGTGCCAGTCAGGGAAACTCCTACGAGCAGTACTTC
-,-,TRBV6-6,TRBJ2-5,CASSALQETQYF,TGTGCCAGCAGTGCACTCCAAGAGACCCAGTACTTC
-,TRBD1,TRBV28,TRBJ1-1,CASRQGSTEAFF,TGTGCCAGCCGACAGGGGAGCACTGAAGCTTTCTTT
-,TRBD1,TRBV2,TRBJ1-2,CASSDRVGGYTF,TGTGCCAGCAGCGACAGGGTTGGTGGCTACACCTTC
-,TRBD1,TRBV5-1,TRBJ2-2,CASSAWTGTGSGELFF,TGCGCCAGCAGCGCCTGGACCGGGACAGGGAGCGGGGAGCTGTTTTTT
once,-,TRBV7-9,TRBJ1-2,CASSSERVRNGYTF,TGTGCCAGCAGCTCCGAGAGGGTGAGGAATGGCTACACCTTC
-,-,TRBV2,TRBJ2-1,CASTLDSRRGQFF,TGTGCCAGCACCCTGGACTCCCGGAGGGGGCAGTTCTTC
-,-,TRBV9,TRBJ1-1,CASSDARRGDTEAFF,TGTGCCAGCAGCGATGCCAGGCGGGGCGACACTGAAGCTTTCTTT
-,-,TRBV30,TRBJ2-7,CAWSVEGSYEQYF,TGTGCCTGGAGTGTGGAGGGCTCCTACGAGCAGTACTTC
-,TRBD1,TRBV5-1,TRBJ2-3,CASSLGDRRFTDTQYF,TGCGCCAGCAGCTTGGGGGACAGGCGCTTCACAGATACGCAGTATTTT
-,TRBD2,TRBV9,TRBJ2-5,CASSGGLAGWETQYF,TGTGCCAGCAGCGGTGGACTAGCCGGCTGGGAGACCCAGTACTTC
-,-,TRBV30,TRBJ2-5,CAWSFGRQETQYF,TGTGCCTGGAGTTTCGGCCGACAAGAGACCCAGTACTTC
few,-,TRBV7-9,TRBJ2-7,CASSPQGQFYEQYF,TGTGCCAGCAGCCCCCAAGGCCAGTTCTACGAGCAGTACTTC
once,-,TRBV10-3,TRBJ1-1,CAISSAGGGMNTEAFF,TGTGCCATCAGTTCCGCGGGAGGAGGGATGAACACTGAAGCTTTCTTT
few,-,TRBV30,TRBJ1-1,CAWNPGNTEAFF,TGTGCCTGGAATCCGGGGAACACTGAAGCTTTCTTT
-,TRBD1,TRBV10-3,TRBJ1-5,CAIRDDRDSNQPQHF,TGTGCCATCAGAGACGACAGGGATAGCAATCAGCCCCAGCATTTT
-,-,TRBV11-3,TRBJ1-1,CASSIWGTNTEAFF,TGTGCCAGCAGCATCTGGGGTACGAACACTGAAGCTTTCTTT
-,-,TRBV11-3,TRBJ2-7,CASSLKAGQYEQYF,TGTGCCAGCAGCTTAAAGGCGGGACAGTACGAGCAGTACTTC